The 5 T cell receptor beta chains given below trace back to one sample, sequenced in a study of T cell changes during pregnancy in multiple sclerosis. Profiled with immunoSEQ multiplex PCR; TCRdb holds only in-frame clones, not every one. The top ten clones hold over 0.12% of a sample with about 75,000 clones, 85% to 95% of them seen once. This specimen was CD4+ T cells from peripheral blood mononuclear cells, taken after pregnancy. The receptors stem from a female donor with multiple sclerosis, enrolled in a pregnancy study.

The CDR3 reads CASTQELDTEAFF. The CDR3 DNA reads as TGTGCCAGCACACAGGAATTAGACACTGAAGCTTTCTTT. The V call is TRBV2, the J call TRBJ1-1, with D possibly matching TRBD1 (5 bases). The V and J ends lost 7 bases and 3 bases respectively, with 12 bases between them. Looked up from germline, CDR1 is SNHLY and CDR2 is FYNNEI. This CDR3 comprises 13 residues.

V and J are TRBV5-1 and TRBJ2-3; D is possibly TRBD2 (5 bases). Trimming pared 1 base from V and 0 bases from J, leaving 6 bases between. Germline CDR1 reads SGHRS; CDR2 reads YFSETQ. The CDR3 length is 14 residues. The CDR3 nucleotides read TGCGCCAGCAGCTTGACGGGAAGCACAGATACGCAGTATTTT. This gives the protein CASSLTGSTDTQYF.

This CDR3 is CAWNLGTGELFF. Here the CDR3 DNA reads TGTGCCTGGAACCTAGGTACCGGGGAGCTGTTTTTT. The chain links TRBV30 to TRBJ2-2; D uncertain. The V gene's germline CDR1 is GTSNPN and CDR2 SVGIG (reference sequence). This CDR3 is built from 12 residues. V was clipped by 4 bases and J by 5 bases, with 8 bases between them.

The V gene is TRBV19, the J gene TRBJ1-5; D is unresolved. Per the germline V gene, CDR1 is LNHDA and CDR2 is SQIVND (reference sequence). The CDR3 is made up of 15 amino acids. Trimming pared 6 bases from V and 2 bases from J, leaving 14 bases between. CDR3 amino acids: CASSTQLTGNQPQHF. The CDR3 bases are TGTGCCAGTAGCACGCAGCTGACTGGCAATCAGCCCCAGCATTTT.

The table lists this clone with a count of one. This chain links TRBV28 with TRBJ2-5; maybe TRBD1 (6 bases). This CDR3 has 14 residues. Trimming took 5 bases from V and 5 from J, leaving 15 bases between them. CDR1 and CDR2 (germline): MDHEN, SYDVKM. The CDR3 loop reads CASSPREGVETQYF. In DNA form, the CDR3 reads TGTGCCAGCAGTCCCCGTGAGGGGGTGGAGACCCAGTACTTC.